The clone carrying this T cell receptor beta chain showed up just a few times. The antigen is not known. The data were taken from a study of T cells in Graves' hyperthyroidism and ophthalmopathy. Study-wide points: The blood repertoire included most of the expanded thyroid clonotypes above 0.001.

V lost 0 bases and J lost 6, with 11 bases in between. The germline CDR1 and CDR2 sequences are LNHDA and SQIVND (reference sequence). This CDR3 has 15 amino acids. From RNA transcripts, TCR beta CDR3 regions were amplified. HTBI primers were used for first-round RT-PCR of the TCR CDR3. TCRdb used MiXCR to reprocess the multiplex PCR reads, holding one entry per CDR3 protein. The data show hundreds of thousands of distinct CDR3 sequences, over 35% seen once. Sequenced sample: blood. The receptor comes from a man aged 18 to 35 with Graves' hyperthyroidism. The chain employs TRBV19 and TRBJ1-4, with D possibly TRBD1 on 5 matching bases. The CDR3 sequence: CASSIEWDPDEKLFF. CDR3 nucleotides: TGTGCCAGTAGTATAGAATGGGACCCTGATGAAAAACTGTTTTTT.